Below are 11 T cell receptor beta chains sequenced from a single sample in a study of T cell repertoires in cytomegalovirus infection. TCRdb reanalysed the reads using MiXCR and keeps one entry per CDR3 protein. This sample has roughly 100,000 distinct CDR3 sequences, with 15% to 20% found just once. Sequenced sample: PBMCs. The source is a human donor in good health (CMV status not recorded). Some clones in this sample may be carry-over from other donors' samples.

This clonotype was seen a handful of times. This chain uses TRBV20-1 with TRBJ1-4; D not certain. In germline, CDR1 is DFQATT, CDR2 SNEGSKA (reference sequence). CDR3 length: 13 amino acids. V lost 6 bases to trimming and J lost 1 base, with 9 bases between them. The CDR3 sequence is CSAVTGTNEKLFF. CDR3 DNA sequence: TGCAGTGCCGTGACGGGAACTAATGAAAAACTGTTTTTT.

This clonotype was seen at least ten times. V usage is TRBV2 and J usage is TRBJ2-7, with D tentatively TRBD1 (6 bases). This CDR3 has 15 residues. In germline, CDR1 is SNHLY, CDR2 FYNNEI. V dropped 6 bases and J dropped 3 bases, with 18 bases sitting between them. CDR3 nucleotides: TGTGCCAGCAGACCCGGGACACTTCTGAGCTACGAGCAGTACTTC. The encoded protein is CASRPGTLLSYEQYF.

This clonotype has only a few counts. This chain joins TRBV11-2 and TRBJ1-1, with D hard to call. The V gene's germline CDR1 is SGHAT and CDR2 FQNNGV. V shed 0 bases and J shed 3 bases, with 11 bases lying between them. This CDR3 is 15 amino acids long. CDR3 sequence: CASSLERGLDTEAFF. The CDR3 DNA is TGTGCCAGCAGCTTAGAGCGGGGTTTGGACACTGAAGCTTTCTTT. The full variable domain, with the rest looked up from reference TRBV11-2 and TRBJ1-1, is EAGVAQSPRYKIIEKRQSVAFWCNPISGHATLYWYQQILGQGPKLLIQFQNNGVVDDSQLPKDRFSAERLKGVDSTLKIQPAKLEDSAVYLCASSLERGLDTEAFFGQGTRLTVV.

The CDR3, as DNA: TGTGCCAGCAGTCCCCTGCAGGCGAACACTGAAGCTTTCTTT. It specifies CASSPLQANTEAFF. V gene TRBV12-3 or TRBV12-4 combines with J gene TRBJ1-1; D is uncertain. This CDR3 comprises 14 residues. V dropped 5 bases and J dropped 1 base, with 11 bases sitting between them.

This clonotype showed up many times. This chain connects TRBV5-6 to TRBJ2-1; D is perhaps TRBD1 (6 bases). Germline CDR1 SGHDT, CDR2 YYEEEE. The CDR3 length is 15 residues. V lost 2 bases, J lost 0 bases, and 9 bases lay in between. The CDR3 reads CASSFRGISYNEQFF. The CDR3, as DNA: TGTGCCAGCAGCTTCAGGGGAATCTCCTACAATGAGCAGTTCTTC.

Comment on this clonotype: A much bigger clone sits one base away, suggesting this may be a read error. The genes are TRBV7-8 and TRBJ1-2; possibly TRBD1 for D (5 bases). Germline CDR1 SGHVS, CDR2 FQNEAQ. The CDR3 extends over 14 amino acids. Between the trimmed V and J ends, which lost 3 bases and 8 bases, there was a span of 16 bases. CDR3 amino acids: CASSFYGGNLGYTF. The DNA for the CDR3 is TGTGCCAGCAGCTTTTATGGGGGAAATTTGGGCTACACCTTC. Complete variable domain (other parts from reference TRBV7-8 and TRBJ1-2): GAGVSQSPRYKVAKRGQDVALRCDPISGHVSLFWYQQALGQGPEFLTYFQNEAQLDKSGLPSDRFFAERPEGSVSTLKIQRTQQEDSAVYLCASSFYGGNLGYTFGSGTRLTVV.

There are a few counts of this clonotype. The chain carries TRBV6-2 or TRBV6-3 and TRBJ1-3; D is possibly TRBD1 (6 bases). The length of the CDR3 is 17 residues. The V gene lost 8 bases and the J gene lost 0 bases, with 20 bases spanning the gap. CDR1 MNHEY and CDR2 SVGEGT come from the germline V gene. This chain's CDR3 is CASGPLQGFSSGNTIYF. DNA of the CDR3: TGTGCCAGCGGCCCCCTTCAGGGGTTCAGCTCTGGAAACACCATATATTTT.

In this sample, this clonotype is medium-sized. This rearrangement joins TRBV7-2 to TRBJ2-3, with D possibly called TRBD1 or TRBD2 (5 bases each). This CDR3 is 14 amino acids long. CDR1 is SGHTA and CDR2 is FQGNSA in the germline V gene. Trimming left V 10 bases short and J 4 bases short, with 18 bases between. This CDR3 reads CANRDPLGPDTQYF. The CDR3 coding sequence is TGTGCCAACCGGGACCCGTTGGGGCCAGATACGCAGTATTTT. Complete variable domain (other parts from reference TRBV7-2 and TRBJ2-3): GAGVSQSPSNKVTEKGKDVELRCDPISGHTALYWYRQSLGQGLEFLIYFQGNSAPDKSGLPSDRFSAERTGGSVSTLTIQRTQQEDSAVYLCANRDPLGPDTQYFGPGTRLTVL.

This chain joins TRBV6-5 and TRBJ1-1; TRBD1 might be the D (5 bases). V was pared by 2 bases and J by 0 bases, with 13 bases between. The germline V gene has CDR1 MNHEY and CDR2 SVGAGI. The CDR3 runs 16 residues. In DNA form, the CDR3 reads TGTGCCAGCAGTTACGTAGGGGCCGTATTGAACACTGAAGCTTTCTTT. Translated: CASSYVGAVLNTEAFF.

The J gene is TRBJ2-7, the V gene TRBV20-1; a possible D gene is TRBD1 (5 bases). CDR3 length equals 14 residues. V lost 5 bases to trimming and J lost 0 bases, with 14 bases between them. The germline V gene encodes CDR1 DFQATT and CDR2 SNEGSKA (reference sequence). CDR3 DNA: TGCAGTGCTCACAAATCGACAGTCTCCTACGAGCAGTACTTC. Protein product: CSAHKSTVSYEQYF.

The J gene is TRBJ1-1, the V gene TRBV7-6; 11 positions agree with TRBD1. Germline loops: CDR1 SGHVS, CDR2 FNYEAQ. Trimming took 5 bases from V and 1 from J; bases not matched to a gene: 3. The CDR3 contains 15 residues. The CDR3 reads CASSRTGGQNTEAFF. CDR3 DNA sequence: TGTGCCAGCAGCCGGACAGGGGGCCAGAACACTGAAGCTTTCTTT.